This TCR beta chain stems from a study of blood T cell repertoires in COVID-19. Study-level background: Acute-phase and convalescent COVID-19 samples originated in the United States, Italy and Spain. Nucleic acid was either cDNA or gDNA, and it came from T cells, B-cell-depleted T cells, or PBMCs.

Clones were read by immunoSEQ multiplex PCR, and TCRdb kept only the in-frame ones, dropping some. Here the sample spans nearly 110,000 clones, 70% to 90% being singletons. The germline V gene encodes CDR1 MNHEY and CDR2 SVGAGI. Trimming stripped 3 bases from V and 7 bases from J, with 12 bases between. The CDR3 has 13 residues. The TCR sequence derives from a man in his forties with active or convalescent COVID-19. This rearrangement joins TRBV6-5 to TRBJ1-2, with D possibly being TRBD1 (5 bases). The sequenced material came from peripheral blood. The CDR3 DNA is TGTGCCAGCAGTTATCAGTCCGGGGGTGGCTACACCTTC. Its protein is CASSYQSGGGYTF.